The 16 T cell receptor beta chains presented below share a single source sample, sequenced in a study of T-cell reconstitution after alpha-beta-depleted transplantation in children. Unique molecular identifiers tagged the TCRbeta library. TCRdb reprocessed the PCR reads with MiXCR, giving one entry per CDR3 protein. The sample carries fewer than 550,000 distinct CDR3 sequences, 9.5% to 13% recorded once. The material sequenced was PBMCs from the stem cell graft donor, taken from the stem cell graft. These receptors all stem from a human donor who donated a stem cell graft to a child with acute myeloid leukemia.

This clonotype was counted between two and nine times. V usage is TRBV18 and J usage is TRBJ2-1; possibly TRBD1 for D (5 bases). CDR3 length equals 15 residues. The V end was cut by 5 bases, the J end by 5 bases, with 16 bases between. Germline values: CDR1 KGHSH, CDR2 LQKENI. CDR3 bases: TGTGCCAGCTCATCCTTAGGGGTCCCGCACAATGAGCAGTTCTTC. The encoded protein is CASSSLGVPHNEQFF. Full variable domain (outside the CDR3, taken from reference TRBV18 and TRBJ2-1): NAGVMQNPRHLVRRRGQEARLRCSPMKGHSHVYWYRQLPEEGLKFMVYLQKENIIDESGMPKERFSAEFPKEGPSILRIQQVVRGDSAAYFCASSSLGVPHNEQFFGPGTRLTVL.

V usage is TRBV6-1 and J usage is TRBJ2-7; D uncertain. Germline assignment: CDR1 MNHNS and CDR2 SASEGT. This CDR3 region has 13 residues. V was trimmed by 6 bases and J by 4 bases, leaving 13 bases between them. The CDR3 region has the DNA TGTGCCAGCAGGAACACCGGTCGATACGAGCAGTACTTC. Translating gives CASRNTGRYEQYF.

The V gene is TRBV12-3 or TRBV12-4, the J gene TRBJ2-4, with D perhaps matching TRBD1 (5 bases). This CDR3 comprises 16 residues. The germline V and J ends were trimmed by 6 bases and 0 bases, with 15 bases remaining between them. The CDR3 reads CASRKGSELAKNIQYF. In DNA, the CDR3 is TGTGCCAGCAGAAAGGGGTCCGAGCTAGCCAAAAACATTCAGTACTTC.

This clonotype was recorded at least ten times. CDR3 sequence: CASSYAGVRNEQFF. As DNA, the CDR3 is TGTGCCAGCAGTTACGCGGGAGTACGCAATGAGCAGTTCTTC. The chain is built from TRBV7-9 and TRBJ2-1, with 7 bases fitting TRBD2. Germline lookup yields CDR1 SEHNR and CDR2 FQNEAQ (reference sequence). The CDR3 sequence is 14 residues long. Trimming at V came to 6 bases and at J to 6 bases, leaving 8 bases not matched to a gene.

V gene TRBV30 combines with J gene TRBJ2-1; no clear D gene. There are 12 residues in the CDR3. Germline V gene sequence: CDR1 GTSNPN, CDR2 SVGIG (reference sequence). Trimming shortened V by 3 bases and J by 4 bases, and 7 bases separated the two germline ends. CDR3 in DNA: TGTGCCTGGAGAAATGATTACAATGAGCAGTTCTTC. Protein: CAWRNDYNEQFF.

This clonotype was seen many times. The chain combines TRBV7-8 with TRBJ2-5; D gene unclear. The CDR3 is 15 residues long. The germline CDR1 and CDR2 sequences are SGHVS and FQNEAQ. Trimming removed 5 bases at V and 2 bases at J, with 15 bases between. The CDR3 is CASSLIRAGQETQYF. DNA for the CDR3: TGTGCCAGCAGCCTCATCCGGGCAGGTCAAGAGACCCAGTACTTC.

This clonotype was found a few times. The gene calls are TRBV5-1 and TRBJ1-4; D perhaps matches TRBD1 (5 bases). This CDR3 region has 15 residues. V was trimmed by 5 bases and J by 8 bases, leaving 19 bases between them. Germline assignment: CDR1 SGHRS and CDR2 YFSETQ. Written as DNA, the CDR3 is TGCGCCAGCAGTTCAGATCAGGGACGAGGGGAAAAACTGTTTTTT. It yields the protein CASSSDQGRGEKLFF.

This clonotype was seen only a few times. CDR3 sequence reads: CASSLRPAGDQRNEQFF. The DNA for the CDR3 is TGTGCCAGCAGTTTAAGACCCGCGGGAGACCAACGCAATGAGCAGTTCTTC. The rearrangement joins TRBV12-3 or TRBV12-4 to TRBJ2-1; 7 bases align to TRBD2. With 2 bases clipped from V and 6 bases from J, the junction kept 13 bases outside the gene matches. The CDR3 consists of 17 residues.

This clonotype was recorded a few times. The chain has TRBV5-1 and TRBJ2-1; a weak D match, TRBD1 (6 bases). Germline V gives CDR1 SGHRS, CDR2 YFSETQ. The CDR3 has 18 residues. V lost 9 bases and J 0 bases, leaving 25 bases between the germline ends. CDR3 loop: CATSSGTHPQSSYNEQFF. CDR3 bases: TGCGCCACGTCGTCCGGGACACATCCTCAAAGCTCCTACAATGAGCAGTTCTTC.

This clonotype showed up many times. The chain carries TRBV12-3 or TRBV12-4 and TRBJ2-6, with no clear D. The CDR3 length is 13 residues. V was clipped by 4 bases and J by 2 bases, with 3 bases between them. This CDR3 reads CASSSAGANVLTF. The CDR3 nucleotides read TGTGCCAGCAGTTCAGCTGGGGCCAACGTCCTGACTTTC.

The V gene is TRBV5-5, the J gene TRBJ2-3; D might be TRBD2 (6 bases). CDR1 SGHKS and CDR2 YYEKEE come from the germline V gene (reference sequence). The V gene lost 1 base and the J gene lost 3 bases, with 15 bases spanning the gap. The CDR3 consists of 16 residues. CDR3 in amino acids: CASSLRRQGRTDTQYF. The CDR3 DNA reads as TGTGCCAGCAGCTTGCGCCGACAAGGGAGGACAGATACGCAGTATTTT.

In this sample, this clonotype turned up a few times. The CDR3 loop is CASSSGTGGVGYTF. In DNA, the CDR3 is TGTGCCAGCAGTTCCGGGACCGGAGGAGTTGGCTACACCTTC. The chain employs TRBV12-3 or TRBV12-4 and TRBJ1-2; TRBD1 might be the D (5 bases). The V end lost 4 bases, the J end lost 7 bases, and 16 bases lay between the germline ends. CDR3 length: 14 residues.

This clonotype was counted a few times. The CDR3 coding sequence is TGTGCCAGCAGCTTAGCGGCGATCGGGGAGACCCAGTACTTC. As protein: CASSLAAIGETQYF. This chain joins TRBV7-9 and TRBJ2-5; D is unclear. The CDR3 consists of 14 residues. Trimming removed 0 bases from V and 5 bases from J, with 10 bases in between. Looked up from germline, CDR1 is SEHNR and CDR2 is FQNEAQ (reference sequence).

There are a few counts of this clonotype. The chain combines TRBV7-2 with TRBJ2-7, with 9 bases fitting TRBD1. Germline V gene sequence: CDR1 SGHTA, CDR2 FQGNSA. CDR3 size: 15 residues. The V gene end was trimmed by 4 bases and the J gene end by 3 bases; junction bases not matched to a gene: 7. CDR3 protein: CASSSSTGGVYEQYF. The CDR3 nucleotides read TGTGCCAGCAGCTCTTCAACAGGGGGCGTCTACGAGCAGTACTTC.

This rearrangement joins TRBV5-1 to TRBJ2-5; 11 nucleotides align to TRBD2. The CDR3 runs to 19 residues. The germline V gene has CDR1 SGHRS and CDR2 YFSETQ. V shed 0 bases, J shed 2 bases, and the junction held 12 bases outside the gene matches. This CDR3 reads CASSLVPNPGLAEQETQYF. For the CDR3, the DNA is TGCGCCAGCAGCTTGGTTCCAAACCCGGGACTAGCGGAACAAGAGACCCAGTACTTC.

This clonotype was detected ten times or more. V gene TRBV20-1 combines with J gene TRBJ2-1; no clear D gene. The CDR3 is 18 residues long. Germline values: CDR1 DFQATT, CDR2 SNEGSKA (reference sequence). Trimming pared 0 bases from V and 0 bases from J, leaving 18 bases between. The CDR3 DNA is TGCAGTGCTAGAGAGGGCCGACCGATCCTCAGCTCCTACAATGAGCAGTTCTTC. Its protein product is CSAREGRPILSSYNEQFF.